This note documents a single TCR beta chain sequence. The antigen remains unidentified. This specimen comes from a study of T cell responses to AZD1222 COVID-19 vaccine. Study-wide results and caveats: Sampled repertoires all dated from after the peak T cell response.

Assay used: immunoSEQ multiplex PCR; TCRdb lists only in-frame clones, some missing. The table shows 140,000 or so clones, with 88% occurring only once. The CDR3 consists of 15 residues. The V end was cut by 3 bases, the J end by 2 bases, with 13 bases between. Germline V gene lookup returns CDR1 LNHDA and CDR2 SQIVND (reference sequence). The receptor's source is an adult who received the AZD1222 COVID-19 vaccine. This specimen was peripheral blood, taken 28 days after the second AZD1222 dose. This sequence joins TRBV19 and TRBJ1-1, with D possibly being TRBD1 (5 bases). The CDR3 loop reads CASSIGAGFNTEAFF. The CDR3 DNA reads TGTGCCAGTAGTATCGGCGCAGGGTTCAACACTGAAGCTTTCTTT. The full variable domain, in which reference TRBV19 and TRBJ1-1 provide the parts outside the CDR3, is DGGITQSPKYLFRKEGQNVTLSCEQNLNHDAMYWYRQDPGQGLRLIYYSQIVNDFQKGDIAEGYSVSREKKESFPLTVTSAQKNPTAFYLCASSIGAGFNTEAFFGQGTRLTVV.